These T cell receptor beta chains were read from a single sample in a study of early T cells in non-severe SARS-CoV-2 infection. TCRdb recomputed calls from the 5' RACE reads with MiXCR, one row per CDR3 protein. The sample gives over 45,000 distinct CDR3 sequences, roughly 8.2% of which show up once; about 10% is in the top ten. This material consisted of whole blood, taken at baseline. The source is an adult who was a healthcare worker with PCR-confirmed SARS-CoV-2 infection or an uninfected control (not recorded which). Each CDR3 is given with its conserved first and last residue. Each record gives: CDR3 length, V gene, J gene, CDR3 protein.

14	TRBV6-2/TRBV6-3	TRBJ1-4	CASGTTGENEKLFF
15	TRBV5-1	TRBJ2-1	CASTDTGAIDNEQFF
18	TRBV9	TRBJ2-5	CASSARTSGGMGQETQYF
15	TRBV5-1	TRBJ2-1	CASSLDAGEWNEQFF
13	TRBV20-1	TRBJ1-5	CSASLGANQPQHF
22	TRBV29-1	TRBJ2-4	CSVSETAARLAVSFLAKNIQYF
18	TRBV7-8	TRBJ2-5	CASSLPPGLAGPVETQYF
14	TRBV5-1	TRBJ2-3	CASRDLKGPDTQYF
15	TRBV3-1	TRBJ2-5	CASSQPSVGRETQYF
15	TRBV7-9	TRBJ2-7	CASKASGHPTGEQYF
13	TRBV12-3/TRBV12-4	TRBJ1-1	CASSRKVNTEAFF
12	TRBV25-1	TRBJ1-3	CASSVDPDTIYF
15	TRBV3-1	TRBJ1-1	CASSMRTAISTEAFF
15	TRBV28	TRBJ2-7	CASSLRVAGPYEQYF
15	TRBV11-2	TRBJ2-3	CASSLDGFPTDTQYF
14	TRBV20-1	TRBJ2-7	CSPYSRALSVEQYF
13	TRBV10-3	TRBJ2-3	CAARDRGTDTQYF
13	TRBV12-3/TRBV12-4	TRBJ2-1	CASSLGLNNEQFF
13	TRBV29-1	TRBJ1-1	CSVVLDRNTEAFF
15	TRBV11-3	TRBJ2-1	CASSLGLAANNEQFF
17	TRBV2	TRBJ2-1	CASVRDRLRHSYNEQFF
13	TRBV5-4	TRBJ1-2	CASSLVAGQGYTF
15	TRBV6-1	TRBJ2-7	CASSEREARGGGQYF
17	TRBV27	TRBJ2-1	CASSPKAGLASINEQFF
15	TRBV5-1	TRBJ2-3	CASRPGGSFTDTQYF
17	TRBV7-9	TRBJ2-6	CASTLALGFSGANVLTF
14	TRBV3-1	TRBJ2-1	CASSELAGDNEQFF
19	TRBV25-1	TRBJ2-7	CASSDTGTSGRDDSYEQYF
18	TRBV4-1	TRBJ2-1	CASSQRSLGGTSYNEQFF
15	TRBV5-1	TRBJ2-3	CASSLTSWREYTQYF
15	TRBV13	TRBJ2-7	CASSLIKRGPYEQYF
16	TRBV5-4	TRBJ2-1	CASSLGDRAAYNEQFF
19	TRBV19	TRBJ2-1	CASTEYEWPGLAGVYEQFF
15	TRBV12-3/TRBV12-4	TRBJ2-3	CASSPQAITTDTQYF
15	TRBV10-3	TRBJ2-1	CAIGWGGSPDNEQFF
15	TRBV27	TRBJ2-3	CASSQDRGGTDTQYF
14	TRBV12-3/TRBV12-4	TRBJ2-7	CASTRGYRSSEQYF
20	TRBV29-1	TRBJ2-5	CSVGPKVGPGLAGVRKTQYF
15	TRBV6-4	TRBJ2-1	CASSPTSGSGNEQFF
12	TRBV20-1	TRBJ2-7	CSAKDNSYEQYF